This T cell receptor (beta chain) was found in a study of cytomegalovirus exposure and HLA in healthy donors. On the study more broadly: Among a few hundred genotyped donors, about 85% fell in the Caucasian-associated ancestry cluster.

Germline CDR1 and CDR2: SGHNT and YENEEA. V dropped 5 bases and J dropped 1 base, with 9 bases sitting between them. The CDR3 covers 13 residues. This clone appeared a few times. Its antigen remains unknown. Primers included in the PCR were 60 Vbeta and 13 Jbeta primers. Method: immunoSEQ multiplex PCR; TCRdb's copy keeps in-frame clones and lacks some. The sample includes 95,000 to 120,000 clones, about 78% of them seen just once. Findings and limits, study-wide: Per a prior analysis, the majority of TCR beta V segments were productive roughly 87% or roughly 30% of the time.

Sequenced input: PBMCs. The chain combines TRBV11-3 with TRBJ2-7; no definite D call. The receptor's source is a woman younger than 45 in good health and CMV-seropositive. CDR3 residues: CASSETASYEQYF. The DNA of the CDR3 is TGTGCCAGCAGCGAAACAGCTTCCTACGAGCAGTACTTC.